This T cell receptor (beta chain) originates from a study of cytomegalovirus exposure and HLA in healthy donors. Findings of the study overall: The study recorded 164 TCR beta chains that were cytomegalovirus-associated. Associated with HLA alleles at 0.05 false discovery rate in a later analysis were 16,951 TCR beta sequences. A later analysis linked a missense variant in DCLRE1C to the trimming of TCR beta V and J genes.

In the PCR, 60 Vbeta and 13 Jbeta primers were used. Here immunoSEQ multiplex PCR was the method, and the copy in TCRdb shows in-frame clones only, minus some. Among tens of thousands of clones listed, about 66% were seen once. To note about this clone: No antigen is known for it.

The CDR3 consists of 12 residues. CDR1 is SGHDT, CDR2 YYEEEE, per germline. V dropped 3 bases and J dropped 4 bases, with 8 bases sitting between them. The receptor was isolated from a woman in her forties or fifties in good health and CMV-seropositive. The gene calls are TRBV5-6 and TRBJ2-7; D unresolved. The sequencing input was PBMCs. The CDR3 region has the DNA TGTGCCAGCAGCTCGGGTGTATACGAGCAGTACTTC. Amino acids: CASSSGVYEQYF.